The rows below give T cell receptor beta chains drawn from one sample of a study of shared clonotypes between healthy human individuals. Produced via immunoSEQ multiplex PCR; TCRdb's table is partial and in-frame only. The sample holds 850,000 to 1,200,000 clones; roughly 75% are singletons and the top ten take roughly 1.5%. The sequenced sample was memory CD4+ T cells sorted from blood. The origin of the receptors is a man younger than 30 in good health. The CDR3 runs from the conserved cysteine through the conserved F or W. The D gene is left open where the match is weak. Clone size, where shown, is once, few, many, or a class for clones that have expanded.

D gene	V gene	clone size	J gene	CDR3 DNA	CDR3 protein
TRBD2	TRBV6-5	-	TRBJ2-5	TGTGCCAGCAGGACCCCTAGCGGGGGAGAGACCCAGTACTTC	CASRTPSGGETQYF
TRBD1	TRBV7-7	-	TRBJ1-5	TGTGCTAGCAGCACCTCCGGGACAGGGGGATTCAATCAGCCCCAGCATTTT	CASSTSGTGGFNQPQHF
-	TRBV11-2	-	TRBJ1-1	TGTGCCAGCAGTTCTGCCCTTGAAGCTTTCTTT	CASSSALEAFF
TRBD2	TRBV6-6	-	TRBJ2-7	TGTGCCAGCAGTCACGGGACTATTAACCACGAGCAGTACTTC	CASSHGTINHEQYF
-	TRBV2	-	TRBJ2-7	TGTGCCAGCAGTGGGTCGACAACCTCCTACGAGCAGTACTTC	CASSGSTTSYEQYF
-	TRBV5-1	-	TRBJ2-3	TGCGCCAGCAGCTTAAGTTTAAATAGGGGAATCACAGATACGCAGTATTTT	CASSLSLNRGITDTQYF
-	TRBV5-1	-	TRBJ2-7	TGCGCCAGCAGCCCGGACTCCTCTTCAGGTAGCGAGCAGTACTTC	CASSPDSSSGSEQYF
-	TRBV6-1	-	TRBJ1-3	TGTGCCAGCAGTGAAGCATGGAGCAGGGGAAACACCATATATTTT	CASSEAWSRGNTIYF
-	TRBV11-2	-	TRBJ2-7	TGTGCCAGCAGCTCCCCGAACGCTGAAAAAGAGCAGTACTTC	CASSSPNAEKEQYF
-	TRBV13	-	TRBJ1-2	TGTGCCAGCAGCTTGGTCGGCGGGACGACATACAGGAACTATGGCTACACCTTC	CASSLVGGTTYRNYGYTF
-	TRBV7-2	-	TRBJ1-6	TGTGCCAGCAGCTTAATTGGACCCCTCCACTTT	CASSLIGPLHF
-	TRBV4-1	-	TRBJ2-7	TGCGCCAGCAGCCGAGGTCGGGGATCCTACGAGCAGTACTTC	CASSRGRGSYEQYF
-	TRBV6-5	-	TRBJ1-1	TGTGCCAGCAGCTCCCGCGGGTCCACTGAAGCTTTCTTT	CASSSRGSTEAFF
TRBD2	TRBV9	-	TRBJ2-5	TGTGCCAGCAGCTCGGGACTAAGGGAGACCCAGTACTTC	CASSSGLRETQYF
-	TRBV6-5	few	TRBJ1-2	TGTGCCAGCAGTTCCCGGAACTATGGCTACACCTTC	CASSSRNYGYTF
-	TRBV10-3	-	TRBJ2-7	TGTGCCATCAGTGAGTCGAGAGGGAGACCCGAGCAGTACTTC	CAISESRGRPEQYF
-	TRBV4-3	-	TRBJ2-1	TGCGCCAGCAGCCAAGCAGGGACCGAGAACAATCAGTTCTTC	CASSQAGTENNQFF
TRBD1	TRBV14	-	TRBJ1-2	TGTGCCAGCAGCTCCTCCGGGACAGGGGCCTATGGCTACACCTTC	CASSSSGTGAYGYTF
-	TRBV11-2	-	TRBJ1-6	TGTGCCAGCAGCTCGACGGGAGGTATCAATTCACCCCTCCACTTT	CASSSTGGINSPLHF
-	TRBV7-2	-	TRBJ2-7	TGTGCCAGCAGCTTAGCGCCGGGCCCATCCTACGAGCAGTACTTC	CASSLAPGPSYEQYF
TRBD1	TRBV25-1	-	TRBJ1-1	TGTGCCAGCAGTACGACAGGGATGAACACTGAAGCTTTCTTT	CASSTTGMNTEAFF
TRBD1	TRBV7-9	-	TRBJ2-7	TGTGCCAGCAGCTTACGCGAGACAGGGGAAAACGAGCAGTACTTC	CASSLRETGENEQYF
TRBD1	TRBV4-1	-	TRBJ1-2	TGCGCCAGCAGCCAAGAGGGGACAGTACCACTTAAAGCTAACTATGGCTACACCTTC	CASSQEGTVPLKANYGYTF